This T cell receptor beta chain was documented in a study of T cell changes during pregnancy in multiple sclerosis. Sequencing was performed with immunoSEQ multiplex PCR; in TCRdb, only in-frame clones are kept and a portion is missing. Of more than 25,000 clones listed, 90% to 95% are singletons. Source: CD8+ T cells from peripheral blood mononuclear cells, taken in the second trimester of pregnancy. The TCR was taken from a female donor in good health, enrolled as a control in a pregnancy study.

The CDR3: CASSLGQGHTDTQYF. In DNA, the CDR3 is TGTGCCAGCAGCTTAGGACAGGGGCACACAGATACGCAGTATTTT. This chain joins TRBV11-3 and TRBJ2-3, with 8 bases identical to TRBD1. Germline loops: CDR1 SGHNT, CDR2 YENEEA. The V gene end was trimmed by 1 base and the J gene end by 2 bases; junction bases not matched to a gene: 2. The CDR3 extends over 15 amino acids. Looking up the rest from reference TRBV11-3 and TRBJ2-3 gives the full variable domain: EAGVVQSPRYKIIEKKQPVAFWCNPISGHNTLYWYLQNLGQGPELLIRYENEEAVDDSQLPKDRFSAERLKGVDSTLKIQPAELGDSAVYLCASSLGQGHTDTQYFGPGTRLTVL.